Listed here are 20 T cell receptor beta chains from one sample, sequenced in a study of technical replicates of blood from a few donors. Sequencing was performed with immunoSEQ multiplex PCR; in TCRdb, only in-frame clones are kept and a portion is missing. The sample lists about 14,000 clones; about four fifths were seen once. Sequenced sample: PBMCs. The origin of the receptors is a human donor in good health.

J is TRBJ2-7 and V is TRBV5-6; a possible D gene is TRBD1 (6 bases). This CDR3 is 16 amino acids long. Germline loops: CDR1 SGHDT, CDR2 YYEEEE. Trimming removed 0 bases at V and 4 bases at J, with 17 bases between. The CDR3: CASSLGIVRGRYEQYF. The CDR3 nucleotides are TGTGCCAGCAGCTTGGGGATTGTCAGGGGCCGGTACGAGCAGTACTTC.

The chain combines TRBV29-1 with TRBJ2-2, with D unresolved. Trimming stripped 3 bases from V and 4 bases from J, with 12 bases between. The CDR3 totals 14 residues. Germline lookup yields CDR1 SQVTM and CDR2 ANQGSEA. This chain's CDR3 is CSVEVGVATGELFF. CDR3 DNA: TGCAGCGTTGAGGTAGGAGTGGCCACCGGGGAGCTGTTTTTT.

The chain couples TRBV6-1 to TRBJ2-1, with 10 bases identical to TRBD1. From germline, CDR1 is MNHNS and CDR2 SASEGT. The CDR3 loop spans 14 amino acids. V was pared by 7 bases and J by 3 bases, with 3 bases of the junction left unmatched. CDR3 in amino acids: CASTTGGIYNEQFF. CDR3 in DNA: TGTGCCAGCACGACAGGGGGCATCTACAATGAGCAGTTCTTC.

This chain uses TRBV6-6 with TRBJ2-7, with a possible D match to TRBD2 (5 bases). The ends were cut back, 7 bases at V and 0 bases at J, with 10 bases in the middle. This CDR3 is built from 13 residues. Germline V gene sequence: CDR1 MNHNY, CDR2 SVGAGI (reference sequence). The CDR3, as DNA: TGTGCCAGCAACCCTGGGAGCTCCTACGAGCAGTACTTC. This sequence encodes CASNPGSSYEQYF.

This chain links TRBV9 with TRBJ2-5; 7 bases align to TRBD1. Germline CDR1 and CDR2: SGDLS and YYNGEE. This CDR3 is 14 amino acids long. Trimming removed 4 bases from V and 4 bases from J; junction bases left unmatched: 7. The DNA of the CDR3 is TGTGCCAGCAGCACGAGACAGGGATCAGAGACCCAGTACTTC. The encoded protein is CASSTRQGSETQYF.

V is TRBV11-3 and J is TRBJ2-1; D gene ambiguous. With 1 base removed from V and 0 bases from J, the gap between germline ends came to 7 bases. Looked up from germline, CDR1 is SGHNT and CDR2 is YENEEA. This CDR3 region has 15 residues. The CDR3 sequence is CASSLGGHSYNEQFF. The DNA of the CDR3 is TGTGCCAGCAGCTTAGGCGGTCACTCCTACAATGAGCAGTTCTTC.

This clone appeared a single time. CDR3 residues: CASSQAFDPGTPYEQYF. The CDR3 DNA is TGTGCCAGCAGCCAAGCCTTTGATCCCGGGACTCCCTACGAGCAGTACTTC. The J gene is TRBJ2-7, the V gene TRBV4-2, with D perhaps matching TRBD2 (6 bases). CDR1 is LGHNA, CDR2 YNFKEQ, per germline. This CDR3 comprises 17 residues. V lost 1 base and J lost 2, with 18 bases in between.

This clone has only one observation. The gene calls are TRBV28 and TRBJ1-3; TRBD1 matches at 8 bases. With 6 bases clipped from V and 1 base from J, the junction kept 8 bases outside the gene matches. The germline CDR1 and CDR2 sequences are MDHEN and SYDVKM. The CDR3 contains 16 residues. CDR3 in DNA: TGTGCCAGCAGCGGCGGAACAGGGGGTTCTGGAAACACCATATATTTT. This gives the protein CASSGGTGGSGNTIYF.

The rearrangement joins TRBV6-5 to TRBJ1-1, with D tentatively TRBD1 (5 bases). Germline V gene data show CDR1 as MNHEY and CDR2 as SVGAGI. The length of the CDR3 is 14 residues. V was trimmed by 0 bases and J by 3 bases, leaving 8 bases between them. The CDR3, as DNA: TGTGCCAGCAGTTACTCAGGCAGGGACACTGAAGCTTTCTTT. Protein sequence: CASSYSGRDTEAFF.

The V and J genes are TRBV7-9 and TRBJ1-2; D is perhaps TRBD1 (6 bases). V gave up 5 bases and J gave up 4 bases, with 11 bases separating them. From germline, CDR1 is SEHNR and CDR2 FQNEAQ (reference sequence). This CDR3 is 13 amino acids long. The CDR3 sequence: CASSPRGIYGYTF. CDR3 DNA: TGTGCCAGCAGCCCAAGGGGGATCTATGGCTACACCTTC.

This chain links TRBV19 with TRBJ1-2; D uncertain. Germline CDR1 and CDR2: LNHDA and SQIVND (reference sequence). There are 13 residues in the CDR3. V lost 3 bases, J lost 4 bases, and 9 bases lay in between. CDR3 protein: CASSILASYGYTF. As DNA, the CDR3 is TGTGCCAGTAGTATTTTGGCATCCTATGGCTACACCTTC.

V is TRBV5-5 and J is TRBJ2-7, with D perhaps TRBD2 (5 bases). V was cut by 3 bases and J by 3 bases, with 16 bases left in between. CDR1 is SGHKS, CDR2 YYEKEE, per germline (reference sequence). The CDR3 length is 15 residues. CDR3 region: CASSWTVGPHYEQYF. The CDR3 coding sequence is TGTGCCAGCAGCTGGACTGTCGGACCCCACTACGAGCAGTACTTC.

This rearrangement joins TRBV28 to TRBJ2-1, with a tentative D call TRBD2 (7 bases). The CDR3 has 15 residues. Trimming stripped 3 bases from V and 8 bases from J, with 17 bases between. CDR1 is MDHEN and CDR2 is SYDVKM in the germline V gene. CDR3 sequence (DNA): TGTGCCAGCAGTTTTTACAGGGCAGGGAGGGATGAGCAGTTCTTC. Protein: CASSFYRAGRDEQFF.

CDR3 in amino acids: CASSYGTSRPNEQFF. In DNA, the CDR3 is TGTGCCAGCAGTTACGGGACTAGCCGGCCTAATGAGCAGTTCTTC. The chain couples TRBV14 to TRBJ2-1; the match to TRBD2 covers 9 bases. The CDR3 is made up of 15 amino acids. Germline V CDR1 and CDR2: SGHDN, FVKESK. V was clipped by 6 bases and J by 7 bases; unmatched bases: 10.

The gene calls are TRBV27 and TRBJ1-5; maybe TRBD1 (5 bases). CDR3 length: 17 amino acids. Trimming removed 5 bases from V and 0 bases from J, with 17 bases in between. The V gene's germline CDR1 is MNHEY and CDR2 SMNVEV (reference sequence). The CDR3 region has the DNA TGTGCCAGCAGTAGGTCTTGGGGGGAGTATAGCAATCAGCCCCAGCATTTT. As protein: CASSRSWGEYSNQPQHF.

The sample holds one count of this clone. The rearrangement uses TRBV5-5 and TRBJ1-4; D is uncertain. The CDR3 contains 13 residues. CDR1 and CDR2 from the germline V gene are SGHKS and YYEKEE (reference sequence). V dropped 0 bases and J dropped 7 bases, with 7 bases sitting between them. The DNA for the CDR3 is TGTGCCAGCAGCTTGGTACCGAGTGAAAAACTGTTTTTT. Amino acid sequence: CASSLVPSEKLFF.

The chain recombines TRBV18 with TRBJ1-5, with 7 nucleotides matching TRBD1. Germline-derived CDR1 and CDR2 are KGHSH and LQKENI. With 1 base clipped from V and 7 bases from J, the junction kept 1 base outside the gene matches. The CDR3 is made up of 13 amino acids. Written as DNA, the CDR3 is TGTGCCAGCTCACCACAGGGGGCCCAGCCCCAGCATTTT. Translated: CASSPQGAQPQHF. Filled out from reference TRBV18 and TRBJ1-5, the complete variable domain reads NAGVMQNPRHLVRRRGQEARLRCSPMKGHSHVYWYRQLPEEGLKFMVYLQKENIIDESGMPKERFSAEFPKEGPSILRIQQVVRGDSAAYFCASSPQGAQPQHFGDGTRLSIL.

This chain uses TRBV30 with TRBJ2-5, with 7 nucleotides matching TRBD1. J lost 2 bases, V lost 0 bases, and 6 bases had no gene match. CDR1 is GTSNPN and CDR2 is SVGIG in the germline V gene (reference sequence). The CDR3 loop spans 15 amino acids. CDR3 sequence: CAWSVRDSDQETQYF. CDR3 nucleotide sequence: TGTGCCTGGAGTGTACGGGACAGTGATCAAGAGACCCAGTACTTC.

The chain has TRBV15 and TRBJ2-4, with D unresolved. The CDR3 totals 11 residues. Germline V gene data show CDR1 as LNHNV and CDR2 as YYDKDF (reference sequence). The V gene lost 3 bases and the J gene lost 14 bases, with 11 bases spanning the gap. The CDR3 region is CATSSEPEEYF. CDR3 DNA: TGTGCCACCAGCAGTGAACCAGAGGAGTACTTC.

The chain couples TRBV9 to TRBJ2-5; 9 positions agree with TRBD1. CDR1 and CDR2 (germline): SGDLS, YYNGEE. The CDR3 runs 15 residues. Unmatched junction bases numbered 5, after V lost 0 bases and J lost 5 bases. CDR3 sequence reads: CASSVGRDRVETQYF. CDR3 bases: TGTGCCAGCAGCGTAGGGAGGGACAGGGTTGAGACCCAGTACTTC.